This T cell receptor beta chain was sequenced for a study of CD8 T cells in ankylosing spondylitis. Study conclusions and caveats: Disease-associated clonotypes exhibited CD8+ identity and were relatively infrequent in peripheral blood. Certain motif variants had earlier appeared in reactive arthritis synovial fluid and blood.

CDR1 is LNHDA, CDR2 SQIVND, per germline (reference sequence). The CDR3 covers 13 residues. In making TCR beta libraries, quantitative 5'-RACE with molecular barcodes was used. Using its own MiXCR run on the 5' RACE reads, TCRdb lists one record per CDR3 protein. Among 150,000 to 200,000 distinct CDR3 sequences listed, more than 9% were seen once. With respect to this clonotype: Its specificity is not known. An end of the junction does not agree with germline; a read error may underlie this.

This sequence originates from a male donor with ankylosing spondylitis or in good health (not recorded which). Source material: blood, either unsorted or a sorted T cell fraction (not recorded which). The chain uses TRBV19 and TRBJ1-2; D unresolved. CDR3 loop: CVSTGSPPDGYTF. In DNA form, the CDR3 reads TGTGTCAGTACCGGCTCTCCCCCTGATGGCTACACCTTC. Full variable domain (outside the CDR3, taken from reference TRBV19 and TRBJ1-2): DGGITQSPKYLFRKEGQNVTLSCEQNLNHDAMYWYRQDPGQGLRLIYYSQIVNDFQKGDIAEGYSVSREKKESFPLTVTSAQKNPTAFYLCVSTGSPPDGYTFGSGTRLTVV.